The T cell receptor (beta chain) under discussion was sequenced for a study of shared clonotypes between healthy human individuals. The study's findings and limits: Generally, estimated richness proved larger in naive subsets than it did in memory subsets. An expected dependence of interdonor clonotype sharing on sequencing depth was noted.

To note about this clone: What it recognizes is unknown.

The split of CD4+ cells yielded CD45RA+ naive and CD45RA-negative memory subsets. Sequencing was performed with immunoSEQ multiplex PCR; in TCRdb, only in-frame clones are kept and a portion is missing. Here the sample spans millions of clones, 95% being singletons. V gave up 2 bases and J gave up 10 bases, with 7 bases separating them. Per the germline V gene, CDR1 is SGHRS and CDR2 is YFSETQ. This CDR3 has 11 amino acids. The chain links TRBV5-1 to TRBJ2-1; D remains unclear. The TCR was taken from a man younger than 35 in good health. Input material: naive CD4+ T cells sorted from blood. Subset of the sample: CD45RA+ positively selected. CDR3 in amino acids: CASSLHWEQFF. CDR3 bases: TGCGCCAGCAGCTTACACTGGGAGCAGTTCTTC. Full variable domain (missing parts from reference TRBV5-1 and TRBJ2-1): KAGVTQTPRYLIKTRGQQVTLSCSPISGHRSVSWYQQTPGQGLQFLFEYFSETQRNKGNFPGRFSGRQFSNSRSEMNVSTLELGDSALYLCASSLHWEQFFGPGTRLTVL.